The subject of this entry is one T cell receptor beta chain. Its antigen is not yet known. No much larger clone exists at a distance of one base, and base qualities are not known. These data are taken from a study of shared clonotypes between healthy human individuals (TCRdb year 2020). For the wider study: The cohort comprised a couple of women and three men aged 18 to 49 years. For each donor, three plates each were used for CD4 naive and CD4 memory, two plates were used for CD8 naive, and one plate was used for CD8 memory. Blood TCR repertoires of about 5 healthy adults were deeply sequenced to estimate repertoire size and the extent of clonotype sharing between individuals. To increase sequencing depth and limit assay-specific biases, different laboratories used diverse techniques to prepare libraries and sequence TCR repertoires. Each donor's leukapheresis produced roughly between about 0.8 and 10 billion PBMCs. Broader findings and caveats from the paper: Even with the large sequencing depth, rarefaction of the sorted-subset datasets indicated that sequencing was incomplete. Based on pairwise subsampling, the degree of clonotype sharing among donors was expected to be affected by sequencing depth. Sampling was restricted to blood, and TCR repertoires in tissues likely differ from the TCR repertoires found in blood. The genetic and exposure-history diversity represented was limited by the small number of donors. Estimated clonotype richness was generally larger for naive than for memory subsets. Compared with non-shared clonotypes, the clonotypes found in all four sorted-subset donors had higher generation probabilities. Across a handful of donors, approximately 5% of naive CD4, roughly 3.8% of naive CD8, about 2.3% of memory CD4, and 0.4% of memory CD8 clonotypes were shared.

The CDR3 holds 15 amino acids from the cysteine to the phenylalanine. The read is trimmed to its CDR3 DNA, 45 bases read in frame from base 1. The germline V gene (reference sequence) specifies WNHNN as CDR1 and SYGVQD as CDR2. Relative to germline, V is missing 2 bases and J is missing 3 bases, with 7 bases of the junction outside any gene match. The donors were healthy, HIV-negative adults with no recently reported acute infections or vaccinations. All donors were Caucasian adults living in Nashville, Tennessee, USA. CD4+ T cells were enriched by magnetic negative selection, after which naive cells were positively selected on CD45RA and the negative fraction was taken as the memory subset. Blood was obtained by leukapheresis, after which PBMCs were separated by Ficoll-Histopaque density gradient centrifugation and cryopreserved in liquid nitrogen vapor phase. Purity and quantity of every magnetically sorted T cell population were checked by analytical flow cytometry. From each sorted fraction, genomic DNA was isolated and quantified by UV absorbance on a Nanodrop 2000c.

Using the deep immunoSEQ assay, TCR CDR3 regions were amplified from genomic DNA by multiplex PCR. Extracted genomic DNA from each cell subset was distributed evenly across all wells of several immunoSEQ 96-well plates, and each plate was treated as a replicate. For sorted subsets, 150 to 250 ng genomic DNA, equal to approximately 30,000 T cell genomes, was loaded into each replicate PCR. The purified libraries were quantified using a Qubit 3.0 fluorometer, sized with a Bioanalyzer 2100, and then quantified again using the KAPA Library Quantification kit. Every immunoSEQ 96-well plate was sequenced on a dedicated single-read 150-cycle Illumina NextSeq 550 flow cell. Under the source paper's analysis protocol: Because the immunoSEQ output included only junctional sequences and no quality scores, the filtering could not be the same as the filtering used for full-length reads. Sequences were annotated with PyIR, a Python wrapper for IgBLAST v1.9, using IMGT germline references to assign V/J genes and CDR3. Reads with weak V/J assignments (E-value above 1e-6), missing CDR3, stop codons, out-of-frame junctions, or ambiguous translated residues were removed. V3J clonotypes were defined as sequences sharing an identical inferred V gene, J gene, and CDR3 amino acid sequence. To compute the percentage overlap between repertoires, the number of shared unique clonotypes was divided by the size of the smaller repertoire. Three approaches were used to assess repertoire richness: RTK rarefaction, the Chao1 estimator, and Recon v2.1 estimates of unobserved clonotypes. Generation probabilities for all TCRbeta clonotypes obtained by the gDNA method from a handful of donors were computed using OLGA. TCRdb re-hosts the immuneACCESS table, in-frame sequences only. Its copies lack some clones; in the studies checked, an unresolved V gene accounts for under half of them, and the cause for the rest is not known. That table furnishes V, J and clone size, whereas the DNA furnished D and trimming. A total of some 2 million clones appear in this sample, about 95% of them only once. 0.13% of the sample belongs to the ten largest clones.

The chain employs TRBV10-1 and TRBJ2-7, and TRBD1 matches 7 of the central bases. Sequencing input: naive CD4+ T cells sorted from blood. The sample's cell subset or site label is to be understood as: CD45RA+ positively selected. The clonotype originates from a man aged 18 to 30 in good health. DNA sequence: TGCGCCAGCAGTGAGGCCGCAGGGGGATTCTACGAGCAGTACTTC. This sequence encodes CASSEAAGGFYEQYF.